This is a list of T cell receptor beta chains from one sample in a study of shared clonotypes between healthy human individuals. Clones were sequenced by immunoSEQ multiplex PCR, and TCRdb holds only the in-frame ones, with some missing. The sample holds 2 million or so clones, 85% to 95% seen once. The source material was naive CD4+ T cells sorted from blood. Receptors were obtained from a man younger than 30 in good health. Each CDR3 is given with its conserved first and last residue. The D gene is left open where the match is weak. A row's size may be missing; if present it is once, few, many or a size class.

TRBV10-1	TRBD2	TRBJ2-3	.	TGCGCCAGCAGTACGGGACTAGCGGTAACAGATACGCAGTATTTT	CASSTGLAVTDTQYF
TRBV28	.	TRBJ1-6	.	TGTGCCAGCAGTCCGGCAGGGTCCTCCTATAATTCACCCCTCCACTTT	CASSPAGSSYNSPLHF
TRBV11-2	.	TRBJ2-7	.	TGTGCCAGCAGCTTTTACGGGCCTCCCTACGAGCAGTACTTC	CASSFYGPPYEQYF
TRBV15	TRBD2	TRBJ2-7	.	TGTGCCACCAGCAGCGCTAGACTAGCGGGAGTGACCTACGAGCAGTACTTC	CATSSARLAGVTYEQYF
TRBV7-2	TRBD1	TRBJ2-5	.	TGTGCCAGCAGCTTAGGGGGCACAGGGGGAGAGACCCAGTACTTC	CASSLGGTGGETQYF
TRBV9	.	TRBJ1-2	.	TGTGCCAGCAGCGTATCCGGGGGAGCAATGGACTATGGCTACACCTTC	CASSVSGGAMDYGYTF
TRBV10-2	TRBD2	TRBJ2-5	.	TGCGCCAGCAGTGCCTTCATGCGCGGGAGTAAGGAGACCCAGTACTTC	CASSAFMRGSKETQYF
TRBV19	.	TRBJ2-1	.	TGTGCCAGTAGTATTCCTAGCGACATATACAATGAGCAGTTCTTC	CASSIPSDIYNEQFF
TRBV6-4	TRBD2	TRBJ2-1	.	TGTGCCAGCAGTTCTTCCGGGACTAGCGGGAGGGCTGAGCAGTTCTTC	CASSSSGTSGRAEQFF
TRBV6-1	.	TRBJ1-5	.	TGTGCCAGCGGGCTGGGACGCCTGAATCAGCCCCAGCATTTT	CASGLGRLNQPQHF
TRBV9	TRBD1	TRBJ2-3	.	TGTGCCAGCAGCATCTCCGGGACAGGGGCCGGGCGCACAGATACGCAGTATTTT	CASSISGTGAGRTDTQYF
TRBV12-5	TRBD1	TRBJ1-1	.	TGTGCTACGACAGGGGGCTCGAACACTGAAGCTTTCTTT	CATTGGSNTEAFF
TRBV4-3	.	TRBJ2-2	.	TGCGCCAGCAGCCAAGATCTCAACACCGGGGAGCTGTTTTTT	CASSQDLNTGELFF
TRBV5-6	.	TRBJ2-7	.	TGTGCCAGCAGCTTGCTATCCCGGGAGCAGTACTTC	CASSLLSREQYF
TRBV5-6	.	TRBJ2-6	few	TGTGCCAGCAGCTTGGGGTCCTCTGGGGCCAACGTCCTGACTTTC	CASSLGSSGANVLTF
TRBV18	TRBD2	TRBJ2-5	.	TGTGCCGGAGCGACTAGCGGAGTCCAAGAGACCCAGTACTTC	CAGATSGVQETQYF
TRBV15	.	TRBJ2-7	.	TGTGCCACCAGCAGAGATGGAGCAGTTTACAAGCAGTACTTC	CATSRDGAVYKQYF
TRBV5-1	TRBD1	TRBJ1-6	.	TGCGCCAGCAGCTTGCAGGGGGATAATTCACCCCTCCACTTT	CASSLQGDNSPLHF
TRBV28	TRBD1	TRBJ1-5	.	TGTGCCAGCAGTTTTTCTGACAGGGCCAATCAGCCCCAGCATTTT	CASSFSDRANQPQHF
TRBV11-3	.	TRBJ1-1	.	TGTGCCAGCAGCTTAGGACGGGTGAACACTGAAGCTTTCTTT	CASSLGRVNTEAFF
TRBV4-1	TRBD1	TRBJ2-5	.	TGCGCCAGCAGCCCAATGGACAGGGGAGAGACCCAGTACTTC	CASSPMDRGETQYF
TRBV5-1	TRBD2	TRBJ2-5	.	TGCGCCAGCAGCCTACGACTAGCGGGGGGGCAAGAGACCCAGTACTTC	CASSLRLAGGQETQYF
TRBV4-3	.	TRBJ2-3	.	TGCGCCAGCAGCCAAGACTCCTTGGGGACTTCCACAGATACGCAGTATTTT	CASSQDSLGTSTDTQYF
TRBV9	TRBD1	TRBJ2-5	.	TGTGCCAGCAGCGTCAGGACAGGGTCATTGGAGACCCAGTACTTC	CASSVRTGSLETQYF
TRBV25-1	TRBD1	TRBJ2-1	.	TGTGCCAGCAGTGAACCACAGGGGATTGAGCAGTTCTTC	CASSEPQGIEQFF
TRBV18	TRBD1	TRBJ1-6	.	TGTGCCAGCTCACGAATTACAGGGGACTATAATTCACCCCTCCACTTT	CASSRITGDYNSPLHF
TRBV28	.	TRBJ1-5	.	TGTGCCAGCAGGGGGGGTGTGGTCACAGGGCCCCAGCATTTT	CASRGGVVTGPQHF
TRBV2	.	TRBJ1-3	.	TGTGCCAGCAGGAAACCCGAAGGGGTCTCTGGAAACACCATATATTTT	CASRKPEGVSGNTIYF
TRBV2	TRBD1	TRBJ2-2	.	TGTGCCAGCAAAATGCGGGGACAGGACGCCGGGGAGCTGTTTTTT	CASKMRGQDAGELFF
TRBV6-1	.	TRBJ2-2	.	TGTGCCAGCAGGGGGCGCACAGGGGAGCTGTTTTTT	CASRGRTGELFF
TRBV27	.	TRBJ2-1	.	TGTGCCAGCAGTCCGCGGACAACCCAAGGCCTTATAGACAATGAGCAGTTCTTC	CASSPRTTQGLIDNEQFF
TRBV27	.	TRBJ1-1	.	TGTGCCAGCAGTTTAAGGTGGAACACTGAAGCTTTCTTT	CASSLRWNTEAFF
TRBV10-1	.	TRBJ2-7	.	TGCGCCAGCAGTGAGTCTAGGACAGCCATGTACGAGCAGTACTTC	CASSESRTAMYEQYF
TRBV5-6	.	TRBJ1-4	.	TGTGCCAGCAGCTCGGCGGGGGGTTCTAATGAAAAACTGTTTTTT	CASSSAGGSNEKLFF
TRBV10-2	.	TRBJ1-1	.	TGCGCCAGCAGTGAGTCGCCGGTCAGGAACACTGAAGCTTTCTTT	CASSESPVRNTEAFF
TRBV5-6	.	TRBJ1-2	once	TGTGCCAGCAGCTCTGACCGTCTTCTCCTCTATGGCTACACCTTC	CASSSDRLLLYGYTF
TRBV7-2	.	TRBJ2-7	.	TGTGCCAGCAGCTTATCAAGCCCTATTGGGGAGCAGTACTTC	CASSLSSPIGEQYF
TRBV7-9	TRBD1	TRBJ2-3	.	TGTGCCAGCAGCTCCGGGACAGGGCACACAGATACGCAGTATTTT	CASSSGTGHTDTQYF
TRBV5-1	.	TRBJ2-7	.	TGCGCCAGCAGCCCCCCGGGGTGGACAGCAATCTACGCGCAGTACTTC	CASSPPGWTAIYAQYF
TRBV7-9	.	TRBJ1-6	many	TGTGCCAGCAGCCCCCAGGTCTGGGGGTCCTATAATTCACCCCTCCACTTT	CASSPQVWGSYNSPLHF
TRBV4-1	.	TRBJ1-4	.	TGCGCCAGCAGCCTCTCGGCAGGTGAAAAACTGTTTTTT	CASSLSAGEKLFF
TRBV7-9	.	TRBJ2-3	.	TGTGCCAGCAGCTTGGATCGGGCAGATACGCAGTATTTT	CASSLDRADTQYF
TRBV6-6	.	TRBJ1-2	.	TGTGCCACGTCCAATCCCGACGGGGGGAACTATGGCTACACCTTC	CATSNPDGGNYGYTF
TRBV30	.	TRBJ1-3	.	TGTGCCTGGAGTAGGGCAGGGGCTACTTATGAAATCGTAAACACCATATATTTT	CAWSRAGATYEIVNTIYF
TRBV5-1	TRBD2	TRBJ2-1	.	TGCGCCAGCAGCTTGGATACTTTCGGGACTAGTCATTCAAATGAGCAGTTCTTC	CASSLDTFGTSHSNEQFF
TRBV5-1	TRBD1	TRBJ2-7	once	TGCGCCAGCAGCCGGAACCGGGACAGCTCCTACGAGCAGTACTTC	CASSRNRDSSYEQYF
TRBV6-5	TRBD1	TRBJ1-1	once	TGTGCCAGCAGATGGACAGGGAACACTGAAGCTTTCTTT	CASRWTGNTEAFF
TRBV6-1	.	TRBJ2-5	.	TGTGCCAGCAAACGGGCAGGGGAAGAGACCCAGTACTTC	CASKRAGEETQYF
TRBV21-1	.	TRBJ1-1	.	TGTGCCAGCACCCAGGGCTGGGCTTTCTTT	CASTQGWAFF
TRBV6-6	.	TRBJ2-5	once	TGTGCCAGCAGCCTCTCCCGGGGGCTTTGGGAGACCCAGTACTTC	CASSLSRGLWETQYF
TRBV7-9	.	TRBJ1-2	once	TGTGCCAGCAGCTTCCCGGAAAGGGAGGGTGTCTATGGCTACACCTTC	CASSFPEREGVYGYTF
TRBV30	.	TRBJ2-3	.	TGTGCCTGGAGTGCCGCTAGCGGCACAGATACGCAGTATTTT	CAWSAASGTDTQYF
TRBV27	TRBD1	TRBJ2-7	.	TGTGCCAGCAGGGAATCAGGACAGGGGGCGACCGAGCAGTACTTC	CASRESGQGATEQYF
TRBV7-2	TRBD1	TRBJ1-2	.	TGTGCCAGCAGCTTAGGGGGACAGGGGGTAATCTATGGCTACACCTTC	CASSLGGQGVIYGYTF